A selection of T cell receptor beta chains follows, all from one sample in a study of graft-versus-host responses after intestinal transplantation. The antigens of these receptors remain unknown. Data came from immunoSEQ multiplex PCR; TCRdb stores just in-frame clones and leaves some out. The sample yields fewer than 150,000 clones, just over 90% seen once. The sample here was unstimulated CD4+ T cells sorted from spleen or lymph node cells, taken before intestinal transplant. All receptors derive from a human donor who received an intestinal transplant. CDR3s include the opening cysteine and the closing phenylalanine or tryptophan. Each record gives: V gene, clone size, D gene, J gene, CDR3 DNA, CDR3 protein. The D gene is left open where the match is weak. Clone size is not always given. Where it is, it says once, few, many or a class for expanded clones.

V: TRBV19
size: .
D: .
J: TRBJ2-7
DNA: TGTGCCAGTAGTAGGGACACCTTAGGGGAGCAGTACTTC
CDR3: CASSRDTLGEQYF

V: TRBV6-1
size: .
D: TRBD1
J: TRBJ2-7
DNA: TGTGCCAGCAGTGACCAGGGGGCTTACGAGCAGTACTTC
CDR3: CASSDQGAYEQYF

V: TRBV6-5
size: .
D: .
J: TRBJ1-2
DNA: TGTGCCAGCAGTTATACAGGGAGAAGCTATGGCTACACCTTC
CDR3: CASSYTGRSYGYTF

V: TRBV6-1
size: once
D: TRBD1
J: TRBJ2-2
DNA: TGTGCCAGCAGTGATATACAGGGGGCCGGGGAGCTGTTTTTT
CDR3: CASSDIQGAGELFF

V: TRBV25-1
size: .
D: .
J: TRBJ2-7
DNA: TGTGCCAGCAGTGAATATTCGCTCTACGAGCAGTACTTC
CDR3: CASSEYSLYEQYF

V: TRBV5-1
size: .
D: .
J: TRBJ2-5
DNA: TGCGCCAGCAGCTTAACGGGGGAGACCCAGTACTTC
CDR3: CASSLTGETQYF

V: TRBV19
size: .
D: TRBD1
J: TRBJ1-2
DNA: TGTGCCAGTAGTCCCGGGACAGGGAGCTATGGCTACACCTTC
CDR3: CASSPGTGSYGYTF

V: TRBV18
size: once
D: .
J: TRBJ1-2
DNA: TGTGCCAGCTCACCACTAGGGGGGTTCTCCGATGGCTACACCTTC
CDR3: CASSPLGGFSDGYTF

V: TRBV5-6
size: .
D: TRBD2
J: TRBJ2-3
DNA: TGTGCCAGCAGCGGGCTTTCCGGCGGGGGGTTCACAGATACGCAGTATTTT
CDR3: CASSGLSGGGFTDTQYF

V: TRBV5-1
size: .
D: .
J: TRBJ2-3
DNA: TGCGCCAGCAGCTTAGGCGTAGTAGATACGCAGTATTTT
CDR3: CASSLGVVDTQYF

V: TRBV15
size: .
D: TRBD2
J: TRBJ2-1
DNA: TGTGCCACCAGCAGAGATACCCGGGAGGGGGGTGAGCAGTTCTTC
CDR3: CATSRDTREGGEQFF

V: TRBV7-2
size: few
D: TRBD2
J: TRBJ2-7
DNA: TGTGCCAGCAGCTTGATAGCGGGGCTCGACGAGCAGTACTTC
CDR3: CASSLIAGLDEQYF

V: TRBV4-1
size: .
D: TRBD2
J: TRBJ2-5
DNA: TGCGCCAGCAGCCAAGGGGGGACTAGCGGGGGGTTAGAGACCCAGTACTTC
CDR3: CASSQGGTSGGLETQYF

V: TRBV9
size: .
D: TRBD1
J: TRBJ1-2
DNA: TGTGCCAGCAGCGTAGAGGGGGCGGGTGGCTACACCTTC
CDR3: CASSVEGAGGYTF

V: TRBV5-1
size: .
D: TRBD1
J: TRBJ2-7
DNA: TGCGCCAGCGGATGGGACAGGGTCCCCTACGAGCAGTACTTC
CDR3: CASGWDRVPYEQYF

V: TRBV7-3
size: once
D: .
J: TRBJ1-1
DNA: TGTGCCAGCAGCTCAGGGGCGAATTACACTGAAGCTTTCTTT
CDR3: CASSSGANYTEAFF

V: TRBV10-1
size: few
D: .
J: TRBJ1-6
DNA: TGCGCCAGCCGGGTTGGTGGAGATTCACCCCTCCACTTT
CDR3: CASRVGGDSPLHF

V: TRBV6-5
size: once
D: .
J: TRBJ2-7
DNA: TGTGCCAGCAGTTACTCGAGACCCCTTGGGAACTACGAGCAGTACTTC
CDR3: CASSYSRPLGNYEQYF

V: TRBV6-1
size: once
D: .
J: TRBJ1-4
DNA: TGTGCCAGCAGTCCCCCCCCTTATTCCGGGACGCTGTTTTTT
CDR3: CASSPPPYSGTLFF

V: TRBV27
size: few
D: .
J: TRBJ1-6
DNA: TGTGCCAGCAGTTTCCAGGAACATAATTCACCCCTCCACTTT
CDR3: CASSFQEHNSPLHF

V: TRBV7-8
size: .
D: .
J: TRBJ1-6
DNA: TGTGCCAGCAGCCCTCGACAGTCGTGGGGCTATAATTCACCCCTCCACTTT
CDR3: CASSPRQSWGYNSPLHF

V: TRBV27
size: .
D: TRBD2
J: TRBJ2-1
DNA: TGTGCCAGCAGCCGGGGGGGAGAAGAGCAGTTCTTC
CDR3: CASSRGGEEQFF

V: TRBV6-1
size: once
D: TRBD1
J: TRBJ1-5
DNA: TGTGCCAGCAGGACAGGGATCCATCAGCCCCAGCATTTT
CDR3: CASRTGIHQPQHF

V: TRBV4-2
size: once
D: .
J: TRBJ1-5
DNA: TGTGCCAGCAGCCAATTTGCCAATCAGCCCCAGCATTTT
CDR3: CASSQFANQPQHF

V: TRBV9
size: .
D: TRBD2
J: TRBJ2-3
DNA: TGTGCCAGCAGCGGGGCTAGCGGGGGCCTCACAGATACGCAGTATTTT
CDR3: CASSGASGGLTDTQYF

V: TRBV6-6
size: once
D: .
J: TRBJ2-3
DNA: TGTGCCAGCAGTACTCTAGGGGGGGGGACAGATACGCAGTATTTT
CDR3: CASSTLGGGTDTQYF

V: TRBV7-6
size: .
D: .
J: TRBJ1-2
DNA: TGTGCCAGCAGCTTTTACAGGGCCCTCTATGGCTACACCTTC
CDR3: CASSFYRALYGYTF

V: TRBV18
size: .
D: .
J: TRBJ2-5
DNA: TGTGCCAGCTCACCAGACCTCAAAGAGACCCAGTACTTC
CDR3: CASSPDLKETQYF

V: TRBV15
size: .
D: .
J: TRBJ2-3
DNA: TGTGCCACCAGCAGAGATCACCCTCGACCTAACACAGATACGCAGTATTTT
CDR3: CATSRDHPRPNTDTQYF

V: TRBV2
size: .
D: .
J: TRBJ1-2
DNA: TGTGCCAGCACTATGACATTCGAGTTTGGCTACACCTTC
CDR3: CASTMTFEFGYTF

V: TRBV5-1
size: once
D: .
J: TRBJ2-3
DNA: TGCGCCAGCAGCTTCCCACGGGGCGCAGGGTCCACAGATACGCAGTATTTT
CDR3: CASSFPRGAGSTDTQYF

V: TRBV5-1
size: once
D: TRBD1
J: TRBJ2-1
DNA: TGCGCCAGCAGCCCTGGAGGGACAGGGAGCAATGAGCAGTTCTTC
CDR3: CASSPGGTGSNEQFF

V: TRBV5-4
size: .
D: .
J: TRBJ2-7
DNA: TGTGCCAGCAGCTGGGGGACCGGGACGGTCTACGAGCAGTACTTC
CDR3: CASSWGTGTVYEQYF

V: TRBV6-6
size: .
D: .
J: TRBJ1-1
DNA: TGTGCCAGCAGTTACTCGCAGGGTCTCCGGGCTTTCTTT
CDR3: CASSYSQGLRAFF

V: TRBV5-1
size: .
D: .
J: TRBJ1-6
DNA: TGCGCCAGCAGCAGGTCCGCTGCTTTGGATTCACCCCTCCACTTT
CDR3: CASSRSAALDSPLHF

V: TRBV7-9
size: once
D: TRBD2
J: TRBJ2-3
DNA: TGTGCCAGCAGCCGTGGGGAGGGGATGACAGATACGCAGTATTTT
CDR3: CASSRGEGMTDTQYF

V: TRBV18
size: .
D: TRBD1
J: TRBJ1-2
DNA: TGTGCCAGCTCACCACAAGACAGGGGGCGAGGCTATGGCTACACCTTC
CDR3: CASSPQDRGRGYGYTF

V: TRBV6-1
size: .
D: TRBD1
J: TRBJ1-1
DNA: TGTGCCAGCAGACCCGGGGACAGGGGAGGTGCGGCTTTCTTT
CDR3: CASRPGDRGGAAFF

V: TRBV6-1
size: .
D: .
J: TRBJ1-5
DNA: TGTGCCAGCAGTGCTGAGAGGCTGTATCAGGCCCAGCATTTT
CDR3: CASSAERLYQAQHF

V: TRBV9
size: once
D: TRBD2
J: TRBJ2-3
DNA: TGTGCCAGCAGCCCGGGGGGGCCGGGGGGAGATACGCAGTATTTT
CDR3: CASSPGGPGGDTQYF

V: TRBV5-6
size: .
D: .
J: TRBJ2-4
DNA: TGTGCCAGCAGCTTGGGGAGTAGGGGGTCAGCCAAAAACATTCAGTACTTC
CDR3: CASSLGSRGSAKNIQYF

V: TRBV5-1
size: .
D: .
J: TRBJ2-1
DNA: TGCGCCAGCAGCTTGGCCGGCGGGGCCTACAATGAGCAGTTCTTC
CDR3: CASSLAGGAYNEQFF

V: TRBV5-1
size: .
D: TRBD2
J: TRBJ2-2
DNA: TGCGCCAGCAGCTTGGGACTAGCGGCGAACACCGGGGAGCTGTTTTTT
CDR3: CASSLGLAANTGELFF

V: TRBV5-5
size: .
D: .
J: TRBJ1-5
DNA: TGTGCCAGCAGCGAGAGGGAGGGGGGTCAGCCCCAGCATTTT
CDR3: CASSEREGGQPQHF